The present TCR delta chain was sequenced within a study of gammadelta T cells in human blood (dated by TCRdb to the early 2020s). Counted from cysteine to phenylalanine, this CDR3 has 15 amino acids. The CDR3 DNA has 45 bases and is translated from base 1. CDR1 and CDR2, looked up from the germline V gene (reference sequence), are TVYSNPD and GDNSRS. Concerning this clone: Its antigen is unknown. A read error may account for a junction end that differs from germline. The same CDR3 arises from other DNA sequences in this sample as well.

The library came from RT-PCR. Sequencing was performed on an Illumina MiSeq. In TCRdb, clones were called once more from the public reads by CATT, and rows of identical DNA were later combined. The sample yields around 510 delta-chain clones; roughly 50% were counted once. The ten largest clones add up to roughly a quarter of the sample. Paper-wide results and their limitations: According to the study, polyclonal expansion of innate gamma-delta T cells right after birth appeared to be driven by microbial exposure.

The clonotype comes from a human donor. Recombination joined TRDV3 with TRDJ1; the central 9 bases match TRDD3. The sequenced sample consisted of non-Vgamma9Vdelta2 gamma-delta T cells from infant blood. At the DNA level, the sequence is TGTGCCCTGGGGTCCCTGGGGGATTTCACCGATAAACTCATCTTC. It codes for CALGSLGDFTDKLIF.